The clone carrying this T cell receptor (beta chain) is medium-sized in the sample. The data were taken from a study of cytomegalovirus exposure and HLA in healthy donors. Study at large: Among the roughly 370 genotyped donors, 70% to 85% were placed in the Caucasian-associated ancestry cluster.

PCR was performed using 60 Vbeta and 13 Jbeta primers. The protocol was immunoSEQ multiplex PCR, while the TCRdb copy is restricted to in-frame clones and leaves out a portion. This table has 90,000 to 120,000 clones, 75% to 80% appearing once. CDR1 and CDR2 (germline): LGHNA, YNFKEQ. This CDR3 is 17 amino acids long. The V and J ends lost 1 base and 8 bases, in that order; junction bases with no gene match: 9. J is TRBJ2-1 and V is TRBV4-2; 12 nucleotides line up with TRBD2. This receptor was obtained from a man in his 60s in good health and CMV-seropositive. Sequencing was carried out using PBMCs. CDR3 sequence (DNA): TGTGCCAGCAGCCAAGTGACTAGCGGGGGTGGAGCCTATGAGCAGTTCTTC. Translation gives CASSQVTSGGGAYEQFF.